Listed below are T cell receptor beta chains from one sample, sequenced in a study of cytomegalovirus exposure and HLA in healthy donors. The protocol was immunoSEQ multiplex PCR, while the TCRdb copy is restricted to in-frame clones and leaves out a portion. The sample carries approximately 110,000 clones, 85% to 90% recorded once. Sequenced input: PBMCs. The receptors were sampled from a woman aged 18-35 years in good health and CMV-seronegative. CDR3s include the opening cysteine and the closing phenylalanine or tryptophan. D genes are given only for firm matches. Clone size appears in some rows only: once, few, many, or a class for an expanded clone.

>.|TRBV27|TRBJ1-5|TRBD1
CASSQTGYNQPQHF
TGTGCCAGCAGCCAGACAGGGTACAATCAGCCCCAGCATTTT
>.|TRBV7-2|TRBJ2-2|TRBD2
CASRGLGPGELFF
TGTGCCAGCAGGGGACTAGGGCCCGGGGAGCTGTTTTTT
>.|TRBV5-6|TRBJ2-7|TRBD1
CASSPAMDRGPYEQYF
TGTGCCAGCAGCCCGGCGATGGACAGGGGGCCTTACGAGCAGTACTTC
>once|TRBV7-8|TRBJ1-4|.
CASSLTPPGWSNEKLFF
TGTGCCAGCAGCTTAACACCACCAGGGTGGAGTAATGAAAAACTGTTTTTT
>.|TRBV27|TRBJ2-2|TRBD1
CATLRTGAGGSGELFF
TGTGCCACTTTACGGACAGGGGCAGGCGGGTCCGGGGAGCTGTTTTTT
>.|TRBV6-6|TRBJ1-5|.
CASSYYGGDSNQPQHF
TGTGCCAGCAGTTACTACGGGGGTGATAGCAATCAGCCCCAGCATTTT
>.|TRBV7-3|TRBJ2-5|TRBD2
CASSLASGISETQYF
TGTGCCAGCAGCTTAGCCAGCGGGATTTCGGAGACCCAGTACTTC
>.|TRBV2|TRBJ2-1|TRBD1
CASRDRGDEQFF
TGTGCCAGCAGGGACAGGGGGGATGAGCAGTTCTTC
>.|TRBV7-3|TRBJ1-1|TRBD1
CASSREGTGAAFF
TGTGCCAGCAGTCGGGAAGGGACAGGGGCGGCTTTCTTT
>few|TRBV5-4|TRBJ1-5|.
CASSLDGPGPQHF
TGTGCCAGCAGCTTGGACGGCCCAGGGCCCCAGCATTTT
>.|TRBV6-5|TRBJ2-1|.
CASSSGYNEQFF
TGTGCCAGCAGTTCCGGTTACAATGAGCAGTTCTTC
>once|TRBV28|TRBJ1-2|TRBD1
CASSPLGTGGHYGYTF
TGTGCCAGCAGTCCTCTAGGGACAGGGGGTCACTATGGCTACACCTTC
>.|TRBV30|TRBJ1-2|.
CAWSADRANYGYTF
TGTGCCTGGAGTGCGGACAGAGCTAACTATGGCTACACCTTC
>.|TRBV4-3|TRBJ2-7|TRBD2
CASSQDGGAGYEQYF
TGCGCCAGCAGCCAAGACGGGGGGGCGGGCTACGAGCAGTACTTC
>.|TRBV7-2|TRBJ1-5|.
CASSLPREVEPQHF
TGTGCCAGCAGCTTACCGCGGGAGGTCGAGCCCCAGCATTTT
>.|TRBV7-3|TRBJ2-1|.
CTSSPTGSYNEQFF
TGTACCAGCAGCCCGACGGGGTCCTACAATGAGCAGTTCTTC
>few|TRBV19|TRBJ2-1|TRBD2
CASSNARAGYNEQFF
TGTGCCAGTAGTAACGCTCGAGCGGGGTACAATGAGCAGTTCTTC
>.|TRBV5-6|TRBJ2-3|.
CASSFGGRLSDTQYF
TGTGCCAGCAGCTTTGGAGGACGCCTTTCAGATACGCAGTATTTT
>.|TRBV11-2|TRBJ2-1|TRBD2
CASSPFSGRVPNEQFF
TGTGCCAGCAGCCCTTTCTCCGGGAGGGTCCCCAATGAGCAGTTCTTC
>.|TRBV6-6|TRBJ1-5|TRBD1
CASSRQGEINQPQHF
TGTGCCAGCAGTCGTCAGGGGGAGATCAATCAGCCCCAGCATTTT
>.|TRBV11-2|TRBJ2-7|.
CASSLDLATGTYEQYF
TGTGCCAGCAGCTTAGATCTCGCCACAGGGACCTACGAGCAGTACTTC
>once|TRBV7-7|TRBJ2-1|TRBD2
CAGGRTSGPWSSYNEQFF
TGTGCCGGGGGGAGGACTAGCGGGCCCTGGAGCTCCTACAATGAGCAGTTCTTC
>.|TRBV7-2|TRBJ1-5|.
CASSPPGAMGNQPQHF
TGTGCCAGCAGCCCACCAGGGGCTATGGGCAATCAGCCCCAGCATTTT
>few|TRBV5-8|TRBJ1-6|.
CASSYRDYNSPLHF
TGTGCCAGCAGCTATAGAGACTATAATTCACCCCTCCACTTT
>.|TRBV9|TRBJ2-2|.
CASSAGLNTGELFF
TGTGCCAGCAGCGCGGGACTTAACACCGGGGAGCTGTTTTTT
>.|TRBV19|TRBJ1-3|.
CASSETVSPGNTIYF
TGTGCCAGTAGTGAAACAGTATCCCCTGGAAACACCATATATTTT
>.|TRBV7-2|TRBJ2-3|.
CASSLELGDTQYF
TGTGCCAGCAGCTTAGAGCTCGGAGATACGCAGTATTTT
>.|TRBV6-5|TRBJ2-5|TRBD2
CASSYSGIETQYF
TGTGCCAGCAGTTACAGCGGGATCGAGACCCAGTACTTC
>.|TRBV27|TRBJ1-6|.
CATQEHLNSPLHF
TGTGCCACCCAGGAACACCTAAATTCACCCCTCCACTTT
>.|TRBV27|TRBJ2-1|TRBD2
CASSYSSGEISYNEQFF
TGTGCCAGCAGTTATTCTAGCGGGGAGATTTCCTACAATGAGCAGTTCTTC
>.|TRBV7-2|TRBJ2-5|TRBD1
CASSSRGPRGETQYF
TGTGCCAGCAGTTCCAGGGGGCCTAGGGGGGAGACCCAGTACTTC
>few|TRBV11-2|TRBJ2-2|.
CASSSIQGNTGELFF
TGTGCCAGCAGCTCAATCCAGGGGAACACCGGGGAGCTGTTTTTT
>.|TRBV6-5|TRBJ2-1|TRBD2
CARTGLAMDEQFF
TGTGCCAGAACGGGACTAGCGATGGATGAGCAGTTCTTC
>.|TRBV4-1|TRBJ2-7|TRBD2
CASSQDKRGSYEQYF
TGCGCCAGCAGCCAAGATAAGCGGGGAAGCTACGAGCAGTACTTC
>.|TRBV10-3|TRBJ1-1|.
CAISDEGGRAEAFF
TGTGCCATCAGTGATGAAGGGGGGAGGGCTGAAGCTTTCTTT
>.|TRBV6-4|TRBJ2-1|TRBD2
CASSEGTSGDLNEQFF
TGTGCCAGCAGTGAGGGCACTAGCGGGGACCTCAATGAGCAGTTCTTC
>.|TRBV19|TRBJ1-1|.
CASRAWRLNTEAFF
TGTGCCAGCCGAGCGTGGCGGCTGAACACTGAAGCTTTCTTT
>.|TRBV11-2|TRBJ2-7|TRBD1
CASSLQGAGEQYF
TGTGCCAGCAGCTTACAGGGGGCAGGTGAGCAGTACTTC
>.|TRBV5-1|TRBJ2-5|.
CASSLVGSQETQYF
TGCGCCAGCAGCTTGGTTGGCAGTCAAGAGACCCAGTACTTC